The source of this T cell receptor beta chain is a study of T cell responses to AZD1222 COVID-19 vaccine (dated by TCRdb to the early 2020s). Some background on the complete study: Because spike-specific TCR depth and breadth did not differ between the two schedules, AZD1222 recipients who got a second dose at roughly 4 weeks were pooled with those who got a second dose at roughly 12 weeks. A total of roughly 240 trial participants underwent TCR sequencing, of whom some 210 received two doses of AZD1222 and around 25 received two doses of the MenACWY control vaccine. Enrollment into the trials was organized by age into subgroups of 18-55, 56-69 and 70-plus years, and those subgroups contained about 160, 30 and 59 TCR-sequenced participants, respectively. Overall results and qualifications from the work: After two AZD1222 doses, both the breadth and the depth of spike-specific TCRs were significantly higher than at day 0 and than in MenACWY recipients. Nearly half of unique spike-specific TCRs reportedly recognized epitopes outside regions mutated in the B.1.351 and B.1.1.7 variants. Participants were mostly white British and included more females than males, and it was suggested by the authors that clonal diversity may have been underestimated. In the small 56-69-year group, the increase in depth fell short of significance, most likely because of low power. Vaccine-associated CD4 TCRs spanned the whole spike protein, with dominant responses in regions 160-218 and 743-854. Because no day 14 peak-response samples were available, repertoires were characterized only after the peak T cell response. Conclusions about previously exposed vaccinees are limited, since just a handful of AZD1222 recipients were seropositive for SARS-CoV-2 at baseline.

From cysteine to phenylalanine, the CDR3 is 15 amino acids long. The read is trimmed to its CDR3 DNA, 45 bases read in frame from base 1. As encoded in the germline V gene, CDR1 is SNHLY while CDR2 is FYNNEI. The trim is 2 bases for V and 0 bases for J, with a gap of 8 bases between the germline ends. Notes on this clone: What this receptor recognizes is not known. There are no base qualities to consult, and no much larger clone falls within one base.

The CDR3 regions of human TCRbeta chains were analyzed by immunosequencing. In the paper's pipeline: Repertoire TCRs were checked for matches against a reference library of SARS-CoV-2-specific TCRs that had been generated using the MIRA antigen-specificity platform. Breadth was defined as the fraction of unique TCRs that were SARS-CoV-2-associated. Depth was defined as the fraction of total T cells that were SARS-CoV-2-associated. Using the MIRA data, each spike-specific TCR was assigned both to the spike region to which the TCR was reactive and to a CD4 or CD8 class. Log10-transformed breadth and depth values were compared by one-way ANOVA with Sidak's multiple comparisons tests. TCRdb limited this immuneACCESS table to in-frame rearrangements with V and J called. A share of clones is missing; checked studies link under half to unresolved V genes, and the rest is unexplained. From that table come the V and J calls and clone size; the DNA was used to work out D and trimming. Here the sample has some 100,000 clones; more than 75% occur a single time. About a fifth of the sample is held by the ten biggest clonotypes.

This sample's time point label indicates: baseline before first vaccination. The vaccinee samples were drawn from two UK trials, COV001 and COV002, one of which was a single-blind randomized controlled phase 2/3 trial testing AZD1222 (ChAdOx1 nCoV-19) in healthy adults. For TCRbeta chain sequencing, PBMC samples from trial participants were taken at day 0 and at day 28 after the second dose. Rearrangement joined TRBV2 to TRBJ1-5; no D gene can be assigned with confidence. Here the sequenced sample was peripheral blood, taken on day 0 of AZD1222 vaccination. This TCR was sampled from an adult in good health. The bases are TGTGCCAGCAGTGAAATGACACTTAGCAATCAGCCCCAGCATTTT. Its protein product is CASSEMTLSNQPQHF.